This TCR beta chain stems from a study of blood T cell repertoires in COVID-19. Study information: The United States, Italy and Spain supplied acute and convalescent COVID-19 samples.

The CDR3 spans 14 residues. V shed 7 bases, J shed 0 bases, and the junction held 3 bases outside the gene matches. CDR1 and CDR2 (germline): MNHEY, SMNVEV (reference sequence). This clone showed up just once. Method: immunoSEQ multiplex PCR; TCRdb's copy keeps in-frame clones and lacks some. The table shows some 350,000 clones, with around 90% occurring only once. This sequence was found in a human donor in a cohort sampled during active COVID-19. The chain is built from TRBV27 and TRBJ2-1, with 7 bases fitting TRBD2. The sample comprised peripheral blood. The CDR3 coding sequence is TGTGCCAGCAAGGGCGGGAGCTCCTACAATGAGCAGTTCTTC. Translation: CASKGGSSYNEQFF.